These T cell receptor beta chains were read from a single sample in a study of PD-1 blockade in classical Hodgkin lymphoma. Sequencing was performed with immunoSEQ multiplex PCR; in TCRdb, only in-frame clones are kept and a portion is missing. The table has tens of thousands of clones, approximately 70% seen once. Sequences were derived from peripheral blood mononuclear cells (PBMCs), sampled at baseline. These receptors came from a human donor with classical Hodgkin lymphoma. The CDR3 runs from the conserved cysteine through the conserved F or W. Each record gives: clone size, V gene, D gene, J gene, CDR3 protein, CDR3 DNA. The D gene is left open where the match is weak. Only some rows state a clone size, as once, few, many or a class for expanded clones.

clone size: .; V gene: TRBV6-5; D gene: .; J gene: TRBJ1-5; CDR3 protein: CASSTFRQVDQPQHF; CDR3 DNA: TGTGCCAGCAGCACCTTTCGACAGGTGGATCAGCCCCAGCATTTT
clone size: .; V gene: TRBV28; D gene: TRBD2; J gene: TRBJ2-1; CDR3 protein: CASTRGGRDEQFF; CDR3 DNA: TGTGCCAGCACCCGGGGCGGGAGGGATGAGCAGTTCTTC
clone size: .; V gene: TRBV7-2; D gene: .; J gene: TRBJ2-7; CDR3 protein: CASSLNSYEQYF; CDR3 DNA: TGTGCCAGCAGCTTAAACAGCTACGAGCAGTACTTC
clone size: once; V gene: TRBV28; D gene: TRBD1; J gene: TRBJ1-2; CDR3 protein: CASSSSGTGGEGYTF; CDR3 DNA: TGTGCCAGCAGTAGCTCTGGGACAGGGGGGGAGGGCTACACCTTC
clone size: few; V gene: TRBV19; D gene: .; J gene: TRBJ1-1; CDR3 protein: CASSISPGLSEAFF; CDR3 DNA: TGTGCCAGTAGTATATCCCCAGGATTAAGTGAAGCTTTCTTT
clone size: .; V gene: TRBV28; D gene: .; J gene: TRBJ1-5; CDR3 protein: CATQIRDVGNQPQHF; CDR3 DNA: TGTGCCACCCAAATCCGGGACGTCGGCAATCAGCCCCAGCATTTT
clone size: few; V gene: TRBV4-3; D gene: .; J gene: TRBJ1-2; CDR3 protein: CASSQDRARVGYTF; CDR3 DNA: TGCGCCAGCAGCCAAGATCGGGCCCGGGTTGGCTACACCTTC
clone size: .; V gene: TRBV7-3; D gene: .; J gene: TRBJ2-3; CDR3 protein: CASSRMGGGTDTQYF; CDR3 DNA: TGTGCCAGCAGTCGAATGGGGGGAGGCACAGATACGCAGTATTTT
clone size: .; V gene: TRBV19; D gene: TRBD1; J gene: TRBJ1-2; CDR3 protein: CASNSNRGRYGYTF; CDR3 DNA: TGTGCCAGTAACAGCAACAGGGGGAGGTATGGCTACACCTTC
clone size: .; V gene: TRBV5-6; D gene: .; J gene: TRBJ1-2; CDR3 protein: CASAPGTYGYTF; CDR3 DNA: TGTGCCAGCGCCCCGGGCACCTATGGCTACACCTTC
clone size: .; V gene: TRBV27; D gene: TRBD2; J gene: TRBJ2-3; CDR3 protein: CASSPGGGGTDTQYF; CDR3 DNA: TGTGCCAGCAGCCCCGGGGGAGGGGGCACAGATACGCAGTATTTT
clone size: .; V gene: TRBV29-1; D gene: TRBD1; J gene: TRBJ2-3; CDR3 protein: CSVALGTGFSDTQYF; CDR3 DNA: TGCAGCGTTGCTCTCGGGACAGGGTTCTCAGATACGCAGTATTTT
clone size: .; V gene: TRBV21-1; D gene: .; J gene: TRBJ1-2; CDR3 protein: CASSKAGALYYGYTF; CDR3 DNA: TGTGCCAGCAGCAAAGCCGGCGCACTTTACTATGGCTACACCTTC
clone size: .; V gene: TRBV27; D gene: .; J gene: TRBJ2-6; CDR3 protein: CASSLTGFLSGANVLTF; CDR3 DNA: TGTGCCAGCAGCTTGACAGGTTTCCTCTCTGGGGCCAACGTCCTGACTTTC
clone size: few; V gene: TRBV19; D gene: TRBD1; J gene: TRBJ2-7; CDR3 protein: CASSHRRQGSIYEQYF; CDR3 DNA: TGTGCCAGTAGCCATAGAAGACAGGGATCAATCTACGAGCAGTACTTC
clone size: many; V gene: TRBV19; D gene: .; J gene: TRBJ2-2; CDR3 protein: CASWLWGYPGELFF; CDR3 DNA: TGTGCCAGCTGGCTTTGGGGGTATCCCGGGGAGCTGTTTTTT
clone size: .; V gene: TRBV4-2; D gene: .; J gene: TRBJ1-1; CDR3 protein: CASSQGQVMNTEAFF; CDR3 DNA: TGTGCCAGCAGCCAAGGCCAGGTTATGAACACTGAAGCTTTCTTT
clone size: .; V gene: TRBV18; D gene: TRBD1; J gene: TRBJ1-3; CDR3 protein: CANSPGTVSGNTIYF; CDR3 DNA: TGTGCCAACTCACCGGGGACAGTCTCTGGAAACACCATATATTTT
clone size: .; V gene: TRBV29-1; D gene: TRBD2; J gene: TRBJ2-2; CDR3 protein: CSVDWEGNTGEPFF; CDR3 DNA: TGCAGCGTTGATTGGGAGGGGAACACCGGGGAGCCGTTTTTT
clone size: .; V gene: TRBV6-6; D gene: TRBD1; J gene: TRBJ2-7; CDR3 protein: CASSYSRDSYEQYF; CDR3 DNA: TGTGCCAGCAGTTACTCAAGGGACAGTTACGAGCAGTACTTC
clone size: .; V gene: TRBV4-1; D gene: TRBD2; J gene: TRBJ2-1; CDR3 protein: CASSQEGAGVYNEQFF; CDR3 DNA: TGCGCCAGCAGCCAAGAAGGAGCGGGGGTGTACAATGAGCAGTTCTTC
clone size: few; V gene: TRBV19; D gene: .; J gene: TRBJ1-1; CDR3 protein: CASSIFEGTEAFF; CDR3 DNA: TGTGCCAGTAGTATTTTCGAGGGCACTGAAGCTTTCTTT
clone size: .; V gene: TRBV30; D gene: .; J gene: TRBJ1-2; CDR3 protein: CAWDQGSLYTF; CDR3 DNA: TGTGCCTGGGACCAGGGGTCTCTCTACACCTTC
clone size: few; V gene: TRBV7-8; D gene: .; J gene: TRBJ1-4; CDR3 protein: CASSPSARATNEKLFF; CDR3 DNA: TGTGCCAGCAGCCCATCGGCCAGAGCAACTAATGAAAAACTGTTTTTT
clone size: .; V gene: TRBV6-6; D gene: TRBD1; J gene: TRBJ2-7; CDR3 protein: CASSLLTDRVPYEQYF; CDR3 DNA: TGTGCCAGCAGTTTATTAACAGACAGGGTACCGTACGAGCAGTACTTC
clone size: .; V gene: TRBV27; D gene: .; J gene: TRBJ2-7; CDR3 protein: CASSLTSSYEQYF; CDR3 DNA: TGTGCCAGCAGTTTAACTAGCTCCTACGAGCAGTACTTC
clone size: .; V gene: TRBV19; D gene: .; J gene: TRBJ1-2; CDR3 protein: CQGTYGYTF; CDR3 DNA: TGTCAGGGAACCTATGGCTACACCTTC
clone size: few; V gene: TRBV30; D gene: TRBD1; J gene: TRBJ2-4; CDR3 protein: CAWSVGTGLDIQYF; CDR3 DNA: TGTGCCTGGAGTGTAGGGACAGGGCTTGACATTCAGTACTTC
clone size: .; V gene: TRBV27; D gene: .; J gene: TRBJ2-7; CDR3 protein: CASSPRNGHYEQYF; CDR3 DNA: TGTGCCAGCAGTCCCCGGAACGGACACTACGAGCAGTACTTC
clone size: medium-sized; V gene: TRBV7-2; D gene: TRBD1; J gene: TRBJ1-6; CDR3 protein: CASSLGTVNSPLHF; CDR3 DNA: TGTGCCAGCAGCCTCGGGACAGTAAATTCACCCCTCCACTTT
clone size: .; V gene: TRBV19; D gene: .; J gene: TRBJ2-1; CDR3 protein: CASMRDGAGYNEQFF; CDR3 DNA: TGTGCCAGTATGCGGGATGGGGCGGGCTACAATGAGCAGTTCTTC
clone size: .; V gene: TRBV30; D gene: .; J gene: TRBJ2-2; CDR3 protein: CAWSVNSPELFF; CDR3 DNA: TGTGCCTGGAGTGTAAACAGTCCGGAGCTGTTTTTT
clone size: few; V gene: TRBV19; D gene: TRBD1; J gene: TRBJ1-2; CDR3 protein: CASSILSRQGGYTF; CDR3 DNA: TGTGCCAGTTCAATCCTCTCTCGACAGGGCGGCTACACCTTC
clone size: .; V gene: TRBV14; D gene: .; J gene: TRBJ2-3; CDR3 protein: CASSVTPGAAQYF; CDR3 DNA: TGTGCCAGCAGCGTCACCCCCGGCGCCGCGCAGTATTTT
clone size: .; V gene: TRBV10-3; D gene: .; J gene: TRBJ2-3; CDR3 protein: CAISDSPLTDTQYF; CDR3 DNA: TGTGCCATCAGTGATTCCCCCTTGACAGATACGCAGTATTTT
clone size: .; V gene: TRBV5-5; D gene: TRBD1; J gene: TRBJ1-5; CDR3 protein: CASSRDRGGNQPQHF; CDR3 DNA: TGTGCCAGCAGTCGCGACAGGGGGGGCAATCAGCCCCAGCATTTT
clone size: .; V gene: TRBV5-1; D gene: .; J gene: TRBJ2-3; CDR3 protein: CASSLAGNGADTQYF; CDR3 DNA: TGCGCCAGCAGCTTGGCAGGGAATGGGGCAGATACGCAGTATTTT
clone size: .; V gene: TRBV7-2; D gene: .; J gene: TRBJ2-7; CDR3 protein: CASSLEVRAEQYF; CDR3 DNA: TGTGCCAGCAGCTTAGAAGTGCGGGCCGAGCAGTACTTC
clone size: .; V gene: TRBV5-6; D gene: .; J gene: TRBJ2-1; CDR3 protein: CASRLTVSHNEQFF; CDR3 DNA: TGTGCCAGCAGACTGACAGTGAGTCACAATGAGCAGTTCTTC
clone size: few; V gene: TRBV6-1; D gene: .; J gene: TRBJ1-3; CDR3 protein: CASSELGFSGNTIYF; CDR3 DNA: TGTGCCAGCAGTGAGTTAGGGTTCTCTGGAAACACCATATATTTT
clone size: .; V gene: TRBV7-2; D gene: .; J gene: TRBJ2-3; CDR3 protein: CASSLAGGEGGTQYF; CDR3 DNA: TGTGCCAGCAGCTTAGCGGGCGGGGAAGGAGGTACGCAGTATTTT
clone size: .; V gene: TRBV6-5; D gene: TRBD1; J gene: TRBJ1-2; CDR3 protein: CASSYLGQGAGYTF; CDR3 DNA: TGTGCCAGCAGTTACTTGGGACAGGGTGCCGGCTACACCTTC
clone size: .; V gene: TRBV6-5; D gene: .; J gene: TRBJ2-7; CDR3 protein: CASSYANGYEQYF; CDR3 DNA: TGTGCCAGCAGTTACGCGAACGGCTACGAGCAGTACTTC
clone size: .; V gene: TRBV11-2; D gene: TRBD1; J gene: TRBJ1-5; CDR3 protein: CASSKGTVRNQPQHF; CDR3 DNA: TGTGCCAGCAGCAAAGGGACAGTCCGCAATCAGCCCCAGCATTTT
clone size: .; V gene: TRBV4-3; D gene: TRBD1; J gene: TRBJ1-2; CDR3 protein: CASSQGGTGDYGYTF; CDR3 DNA: TGCGCCAGCAGCCAAGGTGGGACAGGGGACTATGGCTACACCTTC
clone size: .; V gene: TRBV27; D gene: TRBD2; J gene: TRBJ2-1; CDR3 protein: CARQGLAGNEQFF; CDR3 DNA: TGTGCGAGACAGGGACTAGCGGGCAATGAGCAGTTCTTC
clone size: .; V gene: TRBV7-6; D gene: .; J gene: TRBJ1-1; CDR3 protein: CASRDGQWNTEAFF; CDR3 DNA: TGTGCCAGCAGGGACGGACAGTGGAACACTGAAGCTTTCTTT
clone size: .; V gene: TRBV6-6; D gene: TRBD1; J gene: TRBJ2-2; CDR3 protein: CASSYSTGFDGELFF; CDR3 DNA: TGTGCCAGCAGTTACTCGACAGGGTTCGACGGGGAGCTGTTTTTT
clone size: .; V gene: TRBV4-3; D gene: TRBD1; J gene: TRBJ1-2; CDR3 protein: CASSQDQGASSGYTF; CDR3 DNA: TGCGCCAGCAGCCAAGATCAGGGGGCATCCTCTGGCTACACCTTC
clone size: .; V gene: TRBV7-9; D gene: .; J gene: TRBJ2-1; CDR3 protein: CASSLVGGPGNEQFF; CDR3 DNA: TGTGCCAGCAGCTTAGTCGGGGGGCCGGGCAATGAGCAGTTCTTC
clone size: .; V gene: TRBV5-1; D gene: .; J gene: TRBJ1-1; CDR3 protein: CASSFQLLNTEAFF; CDR3 DNA: TGCGCCAGCAGCTTCCAGCTTCTGAACACTGAAGCTTTCTTT
clone size: many; V gene: TRBV19; D gene: .; J gene: TRBJ1-1; CDR3 protein: CASILGGGPTEAFF; CDR3 DNA: TGTGCCAGTATCCTCGGCGGGGGACCCACTGAAGCTTTCTTT
clone size: .; V gene: TRBV9; D gene: .; J gene: TRBJ2-3; CDR3 protein: CASSVLAGTISTDTQYF; CDR3 DNA: TGTGCCAGCAGCGTGTTGGCCGGGACAATTAGCACAGATACGCAGTATTTT
clone size: .; V gene: TRBV7-2; D gene: .; J gene: TRBJ2-3; CDR3 protein: CASSLGRKYTDTQYF; CDR3 DNA: TGTGCCAGCAGCTTAGGCAGAAAATACACAGATACGCAGTATTTT
clone size: once; V gene: TRBV21-1; D gene: .; J gene: TRBJ2-3; CDR3 protein: CASSKNTGFVGKTDTQYF; CDR3 DNA: TGTGCCAGCAGCAAAAATACAGGATTTGTGGGGAAGACAGATACGCAGTATTTT